This TCR beta chain appears in the sequencing data of a study of T-cell reconstitution after alpha-beta-depleted transplantation in children. This clonotype occurred many times. Unique molecular identifiers were incorporated during preparation of the TCRbeta library. MiXCR, applied by TCRdb to the PCR reads, yields one record per CDR3 protein. Of roughly 89,000 distinct CDR3 sequences listed, 12% were seen once; the top ten hold approximately 15%. The CDR3 contains 16 residues. Trimming cost V 2 bases and J 2 bases; bases outside gene matches: 2. This clonotype originated in a human donor who donated a stem cell graft to a child with inherited bone marrow failure. The chain couples TRBV12-3 or TRBV12-4 to TRBJ2-1; 11 bases map to TRBD2. Source: PBMCs from the stem cell graft donor, taken from the stem cell graft. This CDR3 is CASSLLAGGPYNEQFF. The CDR3 region has the DNA TGTGCCAGCAGTTTACTAGCGGGGGGCCCCTACAATGAGCAGTTCTTC.